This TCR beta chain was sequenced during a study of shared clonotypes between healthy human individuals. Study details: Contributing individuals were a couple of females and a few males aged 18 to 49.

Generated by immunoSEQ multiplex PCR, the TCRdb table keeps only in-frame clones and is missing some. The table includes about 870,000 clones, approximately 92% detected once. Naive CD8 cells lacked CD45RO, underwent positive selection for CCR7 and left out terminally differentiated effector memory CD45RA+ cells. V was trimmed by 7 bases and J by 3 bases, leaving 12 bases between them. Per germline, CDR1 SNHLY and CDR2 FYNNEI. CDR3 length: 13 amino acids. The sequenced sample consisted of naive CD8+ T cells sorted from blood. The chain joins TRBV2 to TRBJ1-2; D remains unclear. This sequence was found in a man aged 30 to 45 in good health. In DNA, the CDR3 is TGTGCCAGCACCGGAGCGCCATACTATGGCTACACCTTC. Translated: CASTGAPYYGYTF.